This T cell receptor (beta chain) was profiled in a study of beta chain features in type 1 diabetes. This clone was counted a single time. TCRB transcripts that were expressed got sequenced, as all of the isolated RNA had been reverse transcribed. Roughly 3.4 million reads per sample on average were obtained from naive, central memory and regulatory T cell samples. Clones were read by immunoSEQ multiplex PCR, and TCRdb kept only the in-frame ones, dropping some. The data contain roughly 400,000 clones, around 16% of them seen just once; the ten biggest clones take up 0.019%. V lost 7 bases to trimming and J lost 7 bases; unmatched junction nucleotides: 7. There are 14 residues in the CDR3. In germline, CDR1 is MNHNY, CDR2 SVGAGI (reference sequence).

The sample taken for sequencing was naive CD4+ T cells from blood. The gene calls are TRBV6-6 and TRBJ2-1; the match to TRBD1 covers 10 bases. The clonotype comes from a young woman in good health. This chain's CDR3 is CASIPGQGRNEQFF. CDR3 nucleotides: TGTGCCAGCATTCCGGGACAGGGGAGGAATGAGCAGTTCTTC.